These 28 T cell receptor beta chains came from one sample sequenced in a study of blood T cell repertoires in COVID-19. The data were produced by immunoSEQ multiplex PCR, yet TCRdb's version contains in-frame clones alone and is incomplete. The sample contains 200,000 or so clones, 65% to 85% of which appear only once. Sequencing input: PBMCs or T cells enriched from blood (not recorded which). The source of these receptors is a woman aged 40 to 49 with acute COVID-19.

The J gene is TRBJ2-7, the V gene TRBV5-1, with D perhaps matching TRBD2 (6 bases). Germline values: CDR1 SGHRS, CDR2 YFSETQ. The CDR3 totals 15 residues. Trimming shortened V by 5 bases and J by 3 bases, and 18 bases separated the two germline ends. CDR3 in amino acids: CASSHAGGANYEQYF. CDR3 in DNA: TGCGCCAGCAGTCATGCTGGCGGGGCGAACTACGAGCAGTACTTC.

This clone was observed a single time. V is TRBV6-5 and J is TRBJ1-6; 9 bases are a match to TRBD1. Germline CDR1 and CDR2: MNHEY and SVGAGI. V gave up 2 bases and J gave up 9 bases; unmatched junction bases: 5. The CDR3 runs to 15 residues. CDR3 sequence reads: CASSYLDRGGSPLHF. The DNA of the CDR3 is TGTGCCAGCAGTTACCTGGACAGGGGCGGTTCACCCCTCCACTTT.

The chain links TRBV7-2 to TRBJ2-7, with 15 bases identical to TRBD2. Germline values: CDR1 SGHTA, CDR2 FQGNSA. V gave up 5 bases and J gave up 3 bases; unmatched junction bases: 5. CDR3 length: 16 amino acids. This CDR3 reads CASSLGLAGGHYEQYF. CDR3 DNA: TGTGCCAGCAGCCTGGGACTAGCGGGGGGTCACTACGAGCAGTACTTC. The variable domain in full, completed from reference TRBV7-2 and TRBJ2-7, reads GAGVSQSPSNKVTEKGKDVELRCDPISGHTALYWYRQSLGQGLEFLIYFQGNSAPDKSGLPSDRFSAERTGGSVSTLTIQRTQQEDSAVYLCASSLGLAGGHYEQYFGPGTRLTVT.

The CDR3 protein is CASSIRPGLKFVPLHF. The CDR3 nucleotides are TGTGCCAGTAGTATTCGGCCCGGACTAAAGTTTGTGCCCCTCCACTTT. The chain uses TRBV19 and TRBJ1-6; D call uncertain. Trimming took 3 bases from V and 13 from J, leaving 22 bases between them. The CDR3 is made up of 16 amino acids. Looked up from germline, CDR1 is LNHDA and CDR2 is SQIVND (reference sequence).

A word on this clone: An end of the junction differs from the germline gene, which may be a read error. The genes are TRBV7-7 and TRBJ2-7, with TRBD2 matching over 13 bases. Germline V gene sequence: CDR1 SSHAT, CDR2 FNYEAQ (reference sequence). The CDR3 covers 16 residues. The CDR3 DNA is TGTGCTAGCAGCTCTCTGACTAGCGGGGGGACCTACGAGCAGTACTTC. It specifies CASSSLTSGGTYEQYF.

V and J are TRBV4-3 and TRBJ2-1; 11 bases fit TRBD2. V shed 3 bases and J 5 bases; nucleotides not matched to a gene: 6. The CDR3 has 16 residues. The germline V gene has CDR1 LGHNA and CDR2 YSLEER. As DNA, the CDR3 is TGCGCCAGCAGCCACGACACTAGCGGGAGTGACAATGAGCAGTTCTTC. This sequence encodes CASSHDTSGSDNEQFF.

The chain joins TRBV4-1 to TRBJ2-5; 9 bases match TRBD1. CDR3 length: 16 amino acids. The V segment lost 1 base and the J segment 4 bases; nucleotides outside the gene matches: 7. CDR1 is MGHRA, CDR2 YSYEKL, per germline. Here the CDR3 DNA reads TGCGCCAGCAGCCAAGGGGAGACAGGGGGGTCAGAGACCCAGTACTTC. Protein product: CASSQGETGGSETQYF.

The table lists this clone with a few counts. V and J are TRBV29-1 and TRBJ1-2, with D possibly being TRBD1 (6 bases). Germline V gene lookup returns CDR1 SQVTM and CDR2 ANQGSEA. The CDR3 runs to 14 residues. Trimming cost V 3 bases and J 4 bases, with 15 bases left between them. CDR3 DNA: TGCAGCGTTGATCTAACAGGGATGACCTATGGCTACACCTTC. Translation gives CSVDLTGMTYGYTF. The variable domain in full, with the rest retrieved from reference TRBV29-1 and TRBJ1-2, is SAVISQKPSRDICQRGTSLTIQCQVDSQVTMMFWYRQQPGQSLTLIATANQGSEATYESGFVIDKFPISRPNLTFSTLTVSNMSPEDSSIYLCSVDLTGMTYGYTFGSGTRLTVV.

The chain uses TRBV2 and TRBJ1-3; weak D call: TRBD1 (5 bases). Trimming shortened V by 7 bases and J by 4 bases, and 17 bases separated the two germline ends. The CDR3 is 15 residues long. In germline, CDR1 is SNHLY, CDR2 FYNNEI. CDR3 protein: CASTRGRGQGNTIYF. The CDR3, as DNA: TGTGCCAGCACCCGGGGGAGAGGTCAGGGAAACACCATATATTTT. Full variable domain (rest looked up from reference TRBV2 and TRBJ1-3): EPEVTQTPSHQVTQMGQEVILRCVPISNHLYFYWYRQILGQKVEFLVSFYNNEISEKSEIFDDQFSVERPDGSNFTLKIRSTKLEDSAMYFCASTRGRGQGNTIYFGEGSWLTVV.

V and J are TRBV28 and TRBJ1-6; 8 bases are a match to TRBD1. V lost 3 bases to trimming and J lost 8 bases; unmatched junction nucleotides: 9. The CDR3 totals 16 residues. Germline CDR1 MDHEN, CDR2 SYDVKM. CDR3 sequence reads: CASSFRQGLVDSPLHF. DNA for the CDR3: TGTGCCAGCAGTTTCAGACAGGGGCTGGTGGATTCACCCCTCCACTTT.

The rearrangement links TRBV9 to TRBJ2-2; no clear D. This CDR3 contains 14 residues. The V and J ends lost 2 bases and 0 bases respectively, with 5 bases between them. In germline, CDR1 is SGDLS, CDR2 YYNGEE. CDR3 DNA: TGTGCCAGCAGCGTGAGCGCGAACACCGGGGAGCTGTTTTTT. It yields the protein CASSVSANTGELFF.

The V gene is TRBV5-4, the J gene TRBJ1-1; D unclear. V was trimmed by 2 bases and J by 5 bases, leaving 7 bases between them. CDR3 length: 12 residues. CDR1 is SGHNT, CDR2 YYREEE, per germline (reference sequence). Here the CDR3 reads CASSFWETEAFF. The DNA for the CDR3 is TGTGCCAGCAGCTTTTGGGAGACTGAAGCTTTCTTT.

This rearrangement joins TRBV7-2 to TRBJ2-7; TRBD2 might be the D (6 bases). Trimming removed 0 bases from V and 4 bases from J, with 13 bases in between. Looked up from germline, CDR1 is SGHTA and CDR2 is FQGNSA. The CDR3 is 15 amino acids. In DNA form, the CDR3 reads TGTGCCAGCAGCTTAGCGGTTAGCGGAGGATACGAGCAGTACTTC. Its translation is CASSLAVSGGYEQYF.

V and J are TRBV11-2 and TRBJ2-3, with 7 nucleotides matching TRBD1. The CDR3 length is 15 residues. The V gene end was trimmed by 4 bases and the J gene end by 7 bases; junction bases not matched to a gene: 11. The germline CDR1 and CDR2 sequences are SGHAT and FQNNGV. CDR3 bases: TGTGCCAGCAGCTCGGCCGGGACAGACTGGAATACGCAGTATTTT. It translates to CASSSAGTDWNTQYF.

There are a few counts of this clone. This same CDR3 is encoded by further DNA sequences in the sample. The rearrangement joins TRBV28 to TRBJ1-5; 8 bases align to TRBD1. Germline V gives CDR1 MDHEN, CDR2 SYDVKM. The CDR3 length is 15 residues. The V gene end was trimmed by 2 bases and the J gene end by 6 bases; junction bases not matched to a gene: 6. The CDR3: CASSLGQGFRQPQHF. CDR3 bases: TGTGCCAGCAGTTTAGGACAGGGTTTTCGTCAGCCCCAGCATTTT.

V usage is TRBV24-1 and J usage is TRBJ2-3; possibly TRBD1 for D (6 bases). CDR3 size: 16 residues. Per germline, CDR1 KGHDR and CDR2 SFDVKD. The V gene lost 4 bases and the J gene lost 6 bases, with 19 bases spanning the gap. This CDR3 is CATSDLDSHIMDTQYF. Written as DNA, the CDR3 is TGTGCCACCAGTGACCTGGACAGTCATATTATGGATACGCAGTATTTT.

The sample holds a few counts of this clone. Other DNA variants within this sample encode the same CDR3. J is TRBJ1-1 and V is TRBV19; D may be TRBD1 (6 bases). Between the trimmed V and J ends, which lost 5 bases and 0 bases, there was a span of 13 bases. Germline V lookup: CDR1 LNHDA, CDR2 SQIVND (reference sequence). This CDR3 is built from 15 residues. This chain's CDR3 is CASSLRTDMNTEAFF. DNA for the CDR3: TGTGCCAGTAGTCTCCGGACAGATATGAACACTGAAGCTTTCTTT.

The gene calls are TRBV18 and TRBJ2-5, with TRBD1 as a possible D gene (6 bases). Germline assignment: CDR1 KGHSH and CDR2 LQKENI. The ends were cut back, 2 bases at V and 2 bases at J, with 15 bases in the middle. CDR3 length: 16 residues. CDR3 DNA: TGTGCCAGCTCACCATTCAGGGGCGCTAAACAAGAGACCCAGTACTTC. Protein: CASSPFRGAKQETQYF.

This rearrangement joins TRBV19 to TRBJ1-2; possibly TRBD1 for D (6 bases). The germline V gene has CDR1 LNHDA and CDR2 SQIVND (reference sequence). Trimming cost V 9 bases and J 0 bases, with 11 bases left between them. This CDR3 has 13 amino acids. The chain's CDR3 is CASVTGPNYGYTF. Written as DNA, the CDR3 is TGTGCCAGCGTGACAGGTCCTAACTATGGCTACACCTTC.

This chain connects TRBV4-1 to TRBJ1-3; 7 bases are a match to TRBD1. Germline V lookup: CDR1 MGHRA, CDR2 YSYEKL. The V and J ends lost 0 bases and 2 bases, in that order; junction bases with no gene match: 13. This CDR3 is built from 19 residues. The CDR3 DNA reads TGCGCCAGCAGCCAAGACGACAGGGCCATCTCCCCCCCTGGAAACACCATATATTTT. It yields the protein CASSQDDRAISPPGNTIYF.

The sample holds a few counts of this clone. The J gene is TRBJ2-5, the V gene TRBV10-3, with TRBD1 matching 7 bases. The CDR3 contains 14 residues. The ends lost 10 bases at V and 5 bases at J; junction bases unmatched: 13. The germline CDR1 and CDR2 sequences are ENHRY and SYGVKD. In DNA, the CDR3 is TGTGCCACACAAAGACAGGGAATCTCGGAGACCCAGTACTTC. It is translated as CATQRQGISETQYF.

The gene calls are TRBV28 and TRBJ2-3; TRBD1 matches 9 bases. J lost 3 bases, V lost 5 bases, and 6 bases had no gene match. Germline values: CDR1 MDHEN, CDR2 SYDVKM. CDR3 size: 15 residues. CDR3 loop: CASSQRTGVTDTQYF. Written as DNA, the CDR3 is TGTGCCAGCAGTCAACGGACAGGGGTGACAGATACGCAGTATTTT.

V and J are TRBV28 and TRBJ1-2; no clear D gene. CDR1 is MDHEN, CDR2 SYDVKM, per germline. The CDR3 has 15 amino acids. The V and J ends lost 6 bases and 0 bases respectively, with 14 bases between them. The CDR3 DNA reads TGTGCCAGCAGCACCGCGGGGAGTACTAACTATGGCTACACCTTC. It encodes CASSTAGSTNYGYTF.

The chain has TRBV6-5 and TRBJ2-3; D gene uncertain. The CDR3 length is 14 residues. Germline CDR1 and CDR2: MNHEY and SVGAGI. The V end was cut by 6 bases, the J end by 0 bases, with 10 bases between. The CDR3 loop is CASSPLTSTDTQYF. DNA for the CDR3: TGTGCCAGCAGCCCCCTAACTAGCACAGATACGCAGTATTTT.

V gene TRBV7-3 combines with J gene TRBJ1-1; D is perhaps TRBD1 (6 bases). The CDR3 sequence is 12 residues long. CDR1 and CDR2 (germline): SGHTA, FQGTGA. Trimming took off 4 bases at V and 11 bases at J, with 14 bases between the two ends. CDR3 protein: CASSSDLQGAFF. DNA for the CDR3: TGTGCCAGCAGCTCGGACCTTCAGGGGGCTTTCTTT.

This sequence joins TRBV28 and TRBJ2-7, with 9 bases lining up with TRBD1. Trimming removed 6 bases from V and 4 bases from J; junction bases left unmatched: 7. CDR3 size: 14 residues. Germline values: CDR1 MDHEN, CDR2 SYDVKM. CDR3 amino acids: CASRPPGQGYEQYF. CDR3 coding DNA: TGTGCCAGCAGGCCCCCGGGACAGGGTTACGAGCAGTACTTC.

The rearrangement links TRBV18 to TRBJ2-7; 7 bases line up with TRBD2. CDR3 length: 13 amino acids. Trimming at V came to 0 bases and at J to 6 bases, leaving 2 bases not matched to a gene. Germline V gives CDR1 KGHSH, CDR2 LQKENI. CDR3 residues: CASSPPWGGEQYF. The CDR3 bases are TGTGCCAGCTCACCACCTTGGGGGGGCGAGCAGTACTTC.

The chain employs TRBV7-2 and TRBJ2-7; TRBD2 aligns across 10 bases. With V trimmed by 0 bases and J by 3 bases, 5 bases remained unmatched. This CDR3 is built from 16 residues. Germline loops: CDR1 SGHTA, CDR2 FQGNSA. The CDR3 is CASSLAGAGGVYEQYF. CDR3 DNA: TGTGCCAGCAGCTTAGCGGGAGCGGGGGGGGTCTACGAGCAGTACTTC.